Following are 28 T cell receptor beta chains from one sample sequenced in a study of blood T cell repertoires in COVID-19. Generated by immunoSEQ multiplex PCR, the TCRdb table keeps only in-frame clones and is missing some. The table shows 100,000 to 150,000 clones, with roughly 84% occurring only once. Material for sequencing was peripheral blood. The receptor set was obtained from an elderly woman with acute or convalescent COVID-19.

This clone was detected once. This rearrangement joins TRBV6-2 or TRBV6-3 to TRBJ2-7, with TRBD1 identical over 11 bases. CDR1 is MNHEY, CDR2 SVGEGT, per germline. The CDR3 loop spans 18 amino acids. V shed 2 bases, J shed 4 bases, and the junction held 13 bases outside the gene matches. This CDR3 is CASSYPSWTGGFGYEQYF. The CDR3 DNA is TGTGCCAGCAGTTACCCCTCCTGGACAGGGGGCTTCGGGTACGAGCAGTACTTC.

The rearrangement uses TRBV5-1 and TRBJ2-3; 7 bases line up with TRBD1. The CDR3 runs to 15 residues. The trim removed 3 bases at V and 3 bases at J, leaving 7 bases unmatched. Germline CDR1 SGHRS, CDR2 YFSETQ. The CDR3, as DNA: TGCGCCAGCAGCTCTCAGGGGGTCGGGACAGATACGCAGTATTTT. The encoded protein is CASSSQGVGTDTQYF.

V and J are TRBV11-1 and TRBJ1-2; D uncertain. The CDR3 spans 15 residues. CDR1 is SGHAT, CDR2 FQDESV, per germline (reference sequence). Trimming removed 3 bases from V and 0 bases from J, with 11 bases in between. CDR3 sequence reads: CASSFRTAANYGYTF. The CDR3 DNA reads TGTGCCAGCAGCTTTCGAACAGCAGCTAACTATGGCTACACCTTC.

The CDR3, as DNA: TGCAGCGTTGAAGACCGGGTAGCTTTCTTT. This sequence encodes CSVEDRVAFF. The chain couples TRBV29-1 to TRBJ1-1, with unresolved D. The V gene lost 0 bases and the J gene lost 10 bases, with 6 bases spanning the gap. The germline V gene encodes CDR1 SQVTM and CDR2 ANQGSEA. CDR3 length: 10 residues.

This clone was recorded once. The chain joins TRBV6-2 or TRBV6-3 to TRBJ2-7; D perhaps matches TRBD2 (5 bases). CDR3 size: 15 residues. Trimming took off 4 bases at V and 3 bases at J, with 16 bases between the two ends. Germline V gene lookup returns CDR1 MNHEY and CDR2 SVGEGT. CDR3 residues: CASSLAHRGRYEQYF. Here the CDR3 DNA reads TGTGCCAGCAGTTTAGCTCACCGCGGGCGCTACGAGCAGTACTTC.

This clone was detected only once. The V gene is TRBV2, the J gene TRBJ1-5; a possible D gene is TRBD1 (5 bases). Trimming took 5 bases from V and 6 from J, leaving 23 bases between them. Germline V gene data show CDR1 as SNHLY and CDR2 as FYNNEI. This CDR3 is 17 amino acids long. The CDR3 protein is CASSKEGAGRGGQPQHF. The CDR3, as DNA: TGTGCCAGCAGTAAAGAGGGTGCAGGGCGAGGCGGTCAGCCCCAGCATTTT.

The CDR3 loop reads CASSQVAETGGYTF. As DNA, the CDR3 is TGTGCCAGCAGCCAAGTAGCCGAGACGGGAGGCTACACCTTC. This rearrangement joins TRBV3-1 (or the pseudogene TRBV3-2) to TRBJ1-2; no firm D call. Trimming took 1 base from V and 8 from J, leaving 14 bases between them. This CDR3 is 14 amino acids long. Germline V gene sequence: CDR1 LGHDT, CDR2 YNNKEL (reference sequence).

V and J are TRBV10-3 and TRBJ2-7; D unclear. Germline assignment: CDR1 ENHRY and CDR2 SYGVKD. This CDR3 comprises 15 residues. V lost 2 bases to trimming and J lost 0 bases, with 11 bases between them. The CDR3 region is CAISEELGGSYEQYF. The CDR3 DNA reads as TGTGCCATCAGTGAGGAGCTCGGCGGCTCCTACGAGCAGTACTTC.

The genes are TRBV5-1 and TRBJ1-1; D not certain. The ends were cut back, 1 base at V and 2 bases at J, with 6 bases in the middle. Germline CDR1 and CDR2: SGHRS and YFSETQ. The CDR3 extends over 13 amino acids. The CDR3 is CASSLLSNTEAFF. In DNA, the CDR3 is TGCGCCAGCAGCTTGCTCTCTAACACTGAAGCTTTCTTT.

The chain is built from TRBV2 and TRBJ2-2, with D possibly TRBD1 on 5 matching bases. CDR1 is SNHLY, CDR2 FYNNEI, per germline. Trimming removed 4 bases from V and 2 bases from J, with 8 bases in between. This CDR3 contains 14 residues. CDR3 bases: TGTGCCAGCAGTGGGGGCCTTAACACCGGGGAGCTGTTTTTT. As protein: CASSGGLNTGELFF.

This chain's CDR3 is CASSAGTSVTDTQYF. Here the CDR3 DNA reads TGCGCCAGCAGCGCCGGGACTAGCGTCACAGATACGCAGTATTTT. The chain recombines TRBV5-1 with TRBJ2-3; 10 bases line up with TRBD2. The J segment lost 2 bases and the V segment lost 4 bases, leaving 4 bases of the junction unmatched. Per the germline V gene, CDR1 is SGHRS and CDR2 is YFSETQ. The CDR3 covers 15 residues.

The chain is built from TRBV5-1 and TRBJ2-3, with TRBD2 as a possible D gene (6 bases). V shed 4 bases and J shed 0 bases, with 18 bases lying between them. The CDR3 length is 17 residues. Germline V gene data show CDR1 as SGHRS and CDR2 as YFSETQ. In DNA, the CDR3 is TGCGCCAGCAGCCTGTCCGGGACTGCGTCTAGCACAGATACGCAGTATTTT. This sequence encodes CASSLSGTASSTDTQYF.

Worth noting for this clone: Other DNA sequences in this specimen translate into the identical CDR3. V and J are TRBV28 and TRBJ1-5; a weak D match, TRBD1 (6 bases). Per germline, CDR1 MDHEN and CDR2 SYDVKM. This CDR3 is 14 amino acids long. V was shortened by 3 bases and J by 6 bases, with 12 bases between the two germline ends. CDR3 loop: CASSLGGAGQPQHF. CDR3 DNA sequence: TGTGCCAGCAGTTTGGGGGGGGCCGGTCAGCCCCAGCATTTT.

CDR3 protein: CASLLRIMNTEAFF. The DNA of the CDR3 is TGTGCCAGCCTGCTGAGGATCATGAACACTGAAGCTTTCTTT. This chain connects TRBV6-6 to TRBJ1-1; D gene uncertain. Germline CDR1 and CDR2: MNHNY and SVGAGI (reference sequence). There are 14 residues in the CDR3. V lost 8 bases, J lost 0 bases, and 13 bases lay in between.

The J gene is TRBJ1-3, the V gene TRBV6-2 or TRBV6-3; TRBD1 agrees at 7 bases. Trimming at V came to 2 bases and at J to 0 bases, leaving 4 bases not matched to a gene. There are 16 residues in the CDR3. The V gene's germline CDR1 is MNHEY and CDR2 SVGEGT. The CDR3 DNA sequence: TGTGCCAGCAGTTACGGGACAGTCTACTCTGGAAACACCATATATTTT. Encoded protein: CASSYGTVYSGNTIYF.

The chain joins TRBV3-1 (or the pseudogene TRBV3-2) to TRBJ1-2, with a possible D match to TRBD1 (5 bases). Deletions cut 3 bases from V and 8 bases from J, with 16 bases between. In germline, CDR1 is LGHDT, CDR2 YNNKEL (reference sequence). This CDR3 comprises 14 residues. CDR3 protein: CASSHRAGTRGYTF. The DNA of the CDR3 is TGTGCCAGCAGCCACAGAGCCGGGACTCGGGGCTACACCTTC.

The chain employs TRBV4-1 and TRBJ2-1; 9 bases line up with TRBD2. The CDR3 consists of 16 residues. Germline V gene data show CDR1 as MGHRA and CDR2 as YSYEKL. Germline trimming cut 0 bases from V and 4 bases from J; bases unmatched to any gene: 4. DNA of the CDR3: TGCGCCAGCAGCCAAGATGGGCTAGCGGGGTACAATGAGCAGTTCTTC. It yields the protein CASSQDGLAGYNEQFF.

The gene calls are TRBV7-3 and TRBJ2-6, with a tentative D call TRBD1 (5 bases). This CDR3 region has 14 residues. Per the germline V gene, CDR1 is SGHTA and CDR2 is FQGTGA. Trimming removed 5 bases from V and 2 bases from J, with 7 bases in between. CDR3 coding DNA: TGTGCCAGCAGCCAGGGAACTGGGGCCAACGTCCTGACTTTC. It encodes CASSQGTGANVLTF. Using reference TRBV7-3 and TRBJ2-6 for the parts outside the CDR3, the full variable domain is GAGVSQTPSNKVTEKGKYVELRCDPISGHTALYWYRQSLGQGPEFLIYFQGTGAADDSGLPNDRFFAVRPEGSVSTLKIQRTERGDSAVYLCASSQGTGANVLTFGAGSRLTVL.

The table lists this clone with a count of one. The rearrangement links TRBV7-9 to TRBJ2-1; a weak D match, TRBD2 (8 bases). The germline V and J ends were trimmed by 5 bases and 4 bases, with 24 bases remaining between them. This CDR3 region has 18 residues. CDR1 is SEHNR and CDR2 is FQNEAQ in the germline V gene (reference sequence). The CDR3 protein is CASSPRRGGTASYNEQFF. Here the CDR3 DNA reads TGTGCCAGCAGCCCCAGACGGGGGGGGACAGCCTCGTACAATGAGCAGTTCTTC.

In its sample, this clone was seen once. The rearrangement uses TRBV6-2 or TRBV6-3 and TRBJ2-2, with a weak D call TRBD1 (6 bases). The CDR3 spans 17 residues. From germline, CDR1 is MNHEY and CDR2 SVGEGT. Trimming left V 0 bases short and J 0 bases short, with 11 bases between. The CDR3 nucleotides read TGTGCCAGCAGTTACTCCTCGAACAGGGCGAACACCGGGGAGCTGTTTTTT. Translation: CASSYSSNRANTGELFF.

The chain has TRBV7-9 and TRBJ2-6, with D unresolved. Trimming pared 4 bases from V and 8 bases from J, leaving 6 bases between. Germline CDR1 reads SEHNR; CDR2 reads FQNEAQ (reference sequence). The CDR3 covers 12 residues. CDR3 coding DNA: TGTGCCAGCAGCTACCACACCAACGTCCTGACTTTC. Its translation: CASSYHTNVLTF.

The chain is built from TRBV9 and TRBJ2-1, with 11 bases fitting TRBD2. The CDR3 loop spans 15 amino acids. The germline V gene encodes CDR1 SGDLS and CDR2 YYNGEE. Germline trimming cut 0 bases from V and 9 bases from J; bases unmatched to any gene: 5. CDR3 amino acids: CASSVELAGASEQFF. CDR3 nucleotides: TGTGCCAGCAGCGTAGAACTAGCGGGGGCCAGTGAGCAGTTCTTC.

The rearrangement uses TRBV19 and TRBJ1-5, with D perhaps TRBD1 (6 bases). CDR1 is LNHDA, CDR2 SQIVND, per germline (reference sequence). There are 15 residues in the CDR3. Trimming removed 5 bases from V and 3 bases from J, with 14 bases in between. Here the CDR3 reads CASSELQGSNQPQHF. The CDR3 nucleotides are TGTGCCAGTAGTGAGCTACAGGGTTCCAATCAGCCCCAGCATTTT.

The chain joins TRBV3-1 (or the pseudogene TRBV3-2) to TRBJ2-1; TRBD2 aligns across 7 bases. Trimming removed 1 base from V and 10 bases from J; junction bases left unmatched: 4. Per germline, CDR1 LGHDT and CDR2 YNNKEL (reference sequence). CDR3 size: 13 residues. The CDR3 spells CASSQGSGAEQFF. DNA of the CDR3: TGTGCCAGCAGCCAAGGCAGCGGGGCCGAGCAGTTCTTC.

V usage is TRBV28 and J usage is TRBJ1-5; D remains ambiguous. Per the germline V gene, CDR1 is MDHEN and CDR2 is SYDVKM. The CDR3 is made up of 16 amino acids. V was trimmed by 4 bases and J by 1 base, leaving 14 bases between them. Here the CDR3 DNA reads TGTGCCAGCAGTTCCTCCGGTTCGGGAAGCAATCAGCCCCAGCATTTT. Translation: CASSSSGSGSNQPQHF.

V usage is TRBV19 and J usage is TRBJ2-5; possible D gene TRBD2, 5 bases. Germline values: CDR1 LNHDA, CDR2 SQIVND (reference sequence). There are 14 residues in the CDR3. Between the trimmed V and J ends, which lost 6 bases and 0 bases, there was a span of 11 bases. Here the CDR3 DNA reads TGTGCCAGTAGACCCTACGGGGACCAAGAGACCCAGTACTTC. It encodes CASRPYGDQETQYF.

This clone was counted a few times. The chain links TRBV19 to TRBJ1-6, with 7 nucleotides matching TRBD1. The ends lost 8 bases at V and 10 bases at J; junction bases unmatched: 8. CDR3 size: 13 residues. Germline-derived CDR1 and CDR2 are LNHDA and SQIVND (reference sequence). DNA of the CDR3: TGTGCCAGTCACAGGGGCGCGGAGTCACCCCTCCACTTT. It yields the protein CASHRGAESPLHF.

The chain has TRBV5-1 and TRBJ2-5; 9 nucleotides align to TRBD2. V trimming: 0 bases; J trimming: 5 bases; junction bases outside the gene matches: 8. This CDR3 has 16 residues. Germline V lookup: CDR1 SGHRS, CDR2 YFSETQ. CDR3 DNA: TGCGCCAGCAGCTTGGGAGCGGGGGGTCGCGGGGAGACCCAGTACTTC. Protein: CASSLGAGGRGETQYF.